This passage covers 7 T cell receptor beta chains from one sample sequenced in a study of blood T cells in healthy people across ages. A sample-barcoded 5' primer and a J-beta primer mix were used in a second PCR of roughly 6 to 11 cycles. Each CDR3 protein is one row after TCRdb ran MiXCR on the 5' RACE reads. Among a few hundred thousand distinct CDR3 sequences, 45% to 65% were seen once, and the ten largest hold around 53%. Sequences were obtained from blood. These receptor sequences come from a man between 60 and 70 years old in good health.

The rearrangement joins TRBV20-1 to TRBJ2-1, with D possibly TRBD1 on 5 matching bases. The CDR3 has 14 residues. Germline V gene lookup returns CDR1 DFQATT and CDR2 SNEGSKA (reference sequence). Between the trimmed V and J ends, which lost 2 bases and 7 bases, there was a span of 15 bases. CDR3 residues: CSARSPVGVNEQFF. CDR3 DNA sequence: TGCAGTGCTAGATCCCCCGTAGGGGTAAATGAGCAGTTCTTC.

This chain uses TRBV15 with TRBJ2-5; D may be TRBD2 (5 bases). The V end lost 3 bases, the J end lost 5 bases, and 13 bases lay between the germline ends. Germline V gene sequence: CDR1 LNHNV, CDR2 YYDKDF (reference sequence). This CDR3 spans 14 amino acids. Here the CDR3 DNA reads TGTGCCACCAGCAGGACCTCGACGGGGGAGACCCAGTACTTC. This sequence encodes CATSRTSTGETQYF.

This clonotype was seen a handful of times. CDR3 loop: CASSQDIRVQETQYF. The CDR3 nucleotides read TGTGCCAGCAGCCAAGACATCAGGGTCCAAGAGACCCAGTACTTC. The J gene is TRBJ2-5, the V gene TRBV3-1, with D possibly being TRBD1 (5 bases). This CDR3 is 15 amino acids long. Germline V gene data show CDR1 as LGHDT and CDR2 as YNNKEL (reference sequence). The V end was cut by 0 bases, the J end by 1 base, with 9 bases between.

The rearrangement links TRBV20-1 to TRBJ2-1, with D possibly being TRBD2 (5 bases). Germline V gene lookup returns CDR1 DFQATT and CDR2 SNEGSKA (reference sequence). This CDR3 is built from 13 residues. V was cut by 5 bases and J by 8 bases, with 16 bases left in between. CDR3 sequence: CSALPAAYHEQFF. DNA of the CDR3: TGCAGTGCTCTCCCAGCGGCATATCATGAGCAGTTCTTC.

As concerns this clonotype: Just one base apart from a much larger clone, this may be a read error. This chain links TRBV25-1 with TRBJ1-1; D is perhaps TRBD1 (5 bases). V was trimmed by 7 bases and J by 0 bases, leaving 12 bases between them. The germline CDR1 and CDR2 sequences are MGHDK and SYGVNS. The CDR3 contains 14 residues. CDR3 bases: TGTGCCAGCATGAGGAGGGGCTTGAACACTGAAGCTTTCTTT. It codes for CASMRRGLNTEAFF.

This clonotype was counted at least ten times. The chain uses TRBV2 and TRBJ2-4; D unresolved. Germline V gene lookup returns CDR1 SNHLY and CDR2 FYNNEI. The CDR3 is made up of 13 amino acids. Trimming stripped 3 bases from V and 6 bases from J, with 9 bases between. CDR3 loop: CASSEGYRNIQYF. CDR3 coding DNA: TGTGCCAGCAGTGAGGGCTACAGAAACATTCAGTACTTC.

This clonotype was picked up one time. The CDR3 loop reads CASSLDPRDTQYF. CDR3 nucleotides: TGTGCCAGCAGCCTCGACCCCCGGGATACGCAGTATTTT. V gene TRBV6-5 combines with J gene TRBJ2-3; D is uncertain. Germline lookup yields CDR1 MNHEY and CDR2 SVGAGI. The CDR3 is made up of 13 amino acids. The V and J ends lost 6 bases and 6 bases respectively, with 13 bases between them.